This passage covers 31 T cell receptor beta chains from one sample sequenced in a study of cytomegalovirus exposure and HLA in healthy donors. The primer mix had 60 Vbeta and 13 Jbeta primers. Only in-frame clones appear in the TCRdb table, and some are missing; sequencing was by immunoSEQ multiplex PCR. The sample carries fewer than 150,000 clones, 75% to 85% recorded once. Sequenced: PBMCs. All receptors derive from a man aged 35 to 55 in good health and CMV-seronegative.

The chain uses TRBV30 and TRBJ1-6; 9 bases fit TRBD1. Germline V gives CDR1 GTSNPN, CDR2 SVGIG (reference sequence). CDR3 length: 15 residues. After removal of 7 bases from V and 0 bases from J, the junction contained 4 bases not matched to a gene. The CDR3 nucleotides read TGTGCCTCCGGGACAGGGAGCTCCTATAATTCACCCCTCCACTTT. It is translated as CASGTGSSYNSPLHF.

J is TRBJ2-1 and V is TRBV5-1; possibly TRBD1 for D (6 bases). Germline CDR1 and CDR2: SGHRS and YFSETQ. The CDR3 sequence is 14 residues long. Trimming removed 7 bases from V and 6 bases from J, with 17 bases in between. The CDR3 DNA sequence: TGCGCCAGCCATGTGGCAGGGACACCCAATGAGCAGTTCTTC. Translation: CASHVAGTPNEQFF.

This chain links TRBV4-2 with TRBJ1-1, with 10 positions matching TRBD1. V lost 3 bases and J lost 1; bases outside the gene matches: 5. This CDR3 has 16 residues. From germline, CDR1 is LGHNA and CDR2 YNFKEQ. The CDR3 DNA is TGTGCCAGCAGCCAGAGGGACAGGGGCCCGAACACTGAAGCTTTCTTT. Its protein product is CASSQRDRGPNTEAFF.

In this sample, this clone turned up a few times. J is TRBJ1-1 and V is TRBV29-1; the match to TRBD1 covers 7 bases. Germline V gene lookup returns CDR1 SQVTM and CDR2 ANQGSEA. V lost 3 bases, J lost 8 bases, and 6 bases stayed unmatched. The CDR3 sequence is 12 residues long. CDR3 DNA sequence: TGCAGCGTTGACGGTGACAGGGACGAAGCTTTCTTT. It codes for CSVDGDRDEAFF.

V and J are TRBV6-5 and TRBJ2-5, with 9 bases matching TRBD1. Germline loops: CDR1 MNHEY, CDR2 SVGAGI. CDR3 length: 15 amino acids. V gave up 3 bases and J gave up 10 bases; unmatched junction bases: 12. The CDR3: CASSYSIGTGLYQYF. The CDR3 DNA sequence: TGTGCCAGCAGTTATTCGATTGGGACAGGGCTATACCAGTACTTC.

The DNA for the CDR3 is TGTGCCAGCAGTTCTTCAGGGATCTATGGCTACACCTTC. The encoded protein is CASSSSGIYGYTF. The chain couples TRBV6-4 to TRBJ1-2; the D gene is possibly TRBD1 (5 bases). The CDR3 length is 13 residues. Germline assignment: CDR1 MRHNA and CDR2 SNTAGT. V was shortened by 5 bases and J by 4 bases, with 11 bases between the two germline ends.

This chain uses TRBV25-1 with TRBJ2-3; maybe TRBD1 (5 bases). The V end lost 1 base, the J end lost 4 bases, and 15 bases lay between the germline ends. Germline V gene lookup returns CDR1 MGHDK and CDR2 SYGVNS. This CDR3 region has 16 residues. The CDR3 region has the DNA TGTGCCAGCAGTGAATTGGGGCCGGGCCCCGCAGATACGCAGTATTTT. The encoded protein is CASSELGPGPADTQYF.

The V call is TRBV9, the J call TRBJ1-2, with TRBD1 matching over 8 bases. Per germline, CDR1 SGDLS and CDR2 YYNGEE. V shed 1 base and J 7 bases; nucleotides not matched to a gene: 15. The CDR3 has 17 residues. The CDR3 sequence is CASSVRRTGGHSVGYTF. In DNA form, the CDR3 reads TGTGCCAGCAGCGTACGCAGAACAGGGGGACATTCGGTTGGCTACACCTTC.

This clone appeared a few times. V is TRBV5-4 and J is TRBJ1-2; weak D call: TRBD1 (6 bases). Germline V lookup: CDR1 SGHNT, CDR2 YYREEE (reference sequence). The CDR3 is 13 residues long. Trimming removed 4 bases at V and 3 bases at J, with 10 bases between. The CDR3 spells CASSPTGHYGYTF. The CDR3 region has the DNA TGTGCCAGCAGCCCAACAGGGCACTATGGCTACACCTTC.

The V gene is TRBV11-2, the J gene TRBJ2-5; no clear D. This CDR3 comprises 11 residues. The ends were cut back, 6 bases at V and 2 bases at J, with 4 bases in the middle. Germline assignment: CDR1 SGHAT and CDR2 FQNNGV. Here the CDR3 reads CASSYQETQYF. In DNA, the CDR3 is TGTGCCAGCAGTTATCAAGAGACCCAGTACTTC.

This chain links TRBV7-2 with TRBJ2-7; possible D gene TRBD1, 5 bases. Germline values: CDR1 SGHTA, CDR2 FQGNSA. The CDR3 length is 13 residues. V lost 6 bases and J lost 6, with 15 bases in between. The CDR3 here is CASRAGNSGEQYF. CDR3 in DNA: TGTGCCAGCAGGGCAGGGAATTCTGGCGAGCAGTACTTC.

This clone occurred a few times. The rearrangement joins TRBV5-4 to TRBJ2-3, with D possibly TRBD2 on 5 matching bases. Germline-derived CDR1 and CDR2 are SGHNT and YYREEE (reference sequence). CDR3 length: 15 residues. The ends were cut back, 4 bases at V and 2 bases at J, with 14 bases in the middle. CDR3 DNA sequence: TGTGCCAGCAGCCCCGTCCGGGGTTACACAGATACGCAGTATTTT. Encoded protein: CASSPVRGYTDTQYF.

J is TRBJ2-7 and V is TRBV6-5; possibly TRBD2 for D (5 bases). V dropped 6 bases and J dropped 0 bases, with 9 bases sitting between them. CDR1 MNHEY and CDR2 SVGAGI come from the germline V gene. The CDR3 contains 13 residues. The CDR3 reads CASRLSGSYEQYF. Here the CDR3 DNA reads TGTGCCAGCAGACTGAGCGGCTCCTACGAGCAGTACTTC.

This rearrangement joins TRBV28 to TRBJ2-3, with TRBD2 matching 7 bases. V shed 10 bases, J shed 11 bases, and the junction held 9 bases outside the gene matches. Germline V gives CDR1 MDHEN, CDR2 SYDVKM. The CDR3 runs to 11 residues. The CDR3 DNA reads TGTGCCACCACACCGCCGGGGGGGCAGTATTTT. Protein: CATTPPGGQYF.

V and J are TRBV19 and TRBJ2-7; possible D gene TRBD1, 6 bases. Trimming shortened V by 5 bases and J by 2 bases, and 10 bases separated the two germline ends. The CDR3 length is 13 residues. Germline lookup yields CDR1 LNHDA and CDR2 SQIVND (reference sequence). CDR3 DNA: TGTGCCAGTAGTTCACAGGGACCCTACGAGCAGTACTTC. This sequence encodes CASSSQGPYEQYF.

This clone came up once. This sequence joins TRBV2 and TRBJ1-5, with D tentatively TRBD1 (6 bases). V was cut by 4 bases and J by 6 bases, with 19 bases left in between. The CDR3 loop spans 16 amino acids. The germline CDR1 and CDR2 sequences are SNHLY and FYNNEI. CDR3 sequence: CASSVDRSTRSQPQHF. CDR3 sequence (DNA): TGTGCCAGCAGTGTAGACAGGTCAACCAGGAGTCAGCCCCAGCATTTT.

This chain links TRBV4-1 with TRBJ1-6; 7 nucleotides agree with TRBD1. V was pared by 0 bases and J by 0 bases, with 2 bases of the junction left unmatched. Germline V CDR1 and CDR2: MGHRA, YSYEKL. The CDR3 has 17 amino acids. The CDR3 DNA reads as TGCGCCAGCAGCCAAGAAGGGGGCAGCTCCTATAATTCACCCCTCCACTTT. Protein: CASSQEGGSSYNSPLHF.

The chain joins TRBV6-1 to TRBJ1-1, with TRBD1 matching over 9 bases. V shed 4 bases and J 6 bases; nucleotides not matched to a gene: 12. Germline CDR1 is MNHNS and CDR2 is SASEGT. This CDR3 spans 16 amino acids. The CDR3 nucleotides are TGTGCCAGCAGTGTATGGGGACAGGGAGGCGGGGCTGAAGCTTTCTTT. Residues: CASSVWGQGGGAEAFF.

A few counts support this clone. This rearrangement joins TRBV5-1 to TRBJ1-4; TRBD1 aligns across 7 bases. This CDR3 is 14 amino acids long. Germline V lookup: CDR1 SGHRS, CDR2 YFSETQ. With V trimmed by 4 bases and J by 6 bases, 6 bases remained unmatched. CDR3 region: CASSARQGDEKLFF. In DNA, the CDR3 is TGCGCCAGCAGCGCGCGACAGGGTGATGAAAAACTGTTTTTT.

This chain connects TRBV2 to TRBJ2-2, with a weak D call TRBD1 (6 bases). The V and J ends lost 6 bases and 2 bases respectively, with 10 bases between them. The germline V gene encodes CDR1 SNHLY and CDR2 FYNNEI. This CDR3 region has 14 residues. CDR3 residues: CASRGDTNTGELFF. As DNA, the CDR3 is TGTGCCAGCAGGGGGGACACCAACACCGGGGAGCTGTTTTTT.

The chain has TRBV28 and TRBJ1-2; 8 bases are shared with TRBD1. V trimming: 6 bases; J trimming: 6 bases; junction bases outside the gene matches: 6. Per the germline V gene, CDR1 is MDHEN and CDR2 is SYDVKM. This CDR3 is built from 13 residues. The CDR3 DNA sequence: TGTGCCAGCAGCTCGACAGGGGTGGATGGCTACACCTTC. It encodes CASSSTGVDGYTF.

The J gene is TRBJ2-7, the V gene TRBV6-5, with D possibly TRBD2 on 5 matching bases. The ends were cut back, 0 bases at V and 2 bases at J, with 11 bases in the middle. Germline-derived CDR1 and CDR2 are MNHEY and SVGAGI. The CDR3 consists of 15 residues. The CDR3 spells CASSYSEVQPYEQYF. In DNA, the CDR3 is TGTGCCAGCAGTTACTCGGAGGTCCAACCCTACGAGCAGTACTTC.

The chain employs TRBV5-1 and TRBJ2-5; unclear D gene. The CDR3 length is 16 residues. CDR1 is SGHRS, CDR2 YFSETQ, per germline. With 0 bases removed from V and 2 bases from J, the gap between germline ends came to 14 bases. The chain's CDR3 is CASSLGGQYFQETQYF. CDR3 DNA sequence: TGCGCCAGCAGCTTGGGAGGCCAGTATTTTCAAGAGACCCAGTACTTC.

The CDR3 here is CASRPTGGTGELFF. CDR3 nucleotide sequence: TGTGCCAGCAGGCCCACAGGGGGCACCGGGGAGCTGTTTTTT. The rearrangement links TRBV6-6 to TRBJ2-2; 8 nucleotides agree with TRBD1. Per germline, CDR1 MNHNY and CDR2 SVGAGI (reference sequence). V was pared by 6 bases and J by 4 bases, with 4 bases of the junction left unmatched. The CDR3 totals 14 residues.

This clone was seen a handful of times. The CDR3, as DNA: TGTGCCAGCTCACCCCCCGGGGGGGGTACCTACAATGAGCAGTTCTTC. Protein sequence: CASSPPGGGTYNEQFF. The chain links TRBV18 to TRBJ2-1; 8 nucleotides agree with TRBD2. V lost 3 bases, J lost 2 bases, and 6 bases stayed unmatched. Germline CDR1 KGHSH, CDR2 LQKENI. There are 16 residues in the CDR3.

Note on this clone: At one end the junction does not follow the germline gene, possibly because of a read error. V and J are TRBV14 and TRBJ2-7; TRBD1 matches at 8 bases. CDR3 size: 11 residues. CDR1 SGHDN and CDR2 FVKESK come from the germline V gene. The CDR3 DNA reads TGTGCCAGCAGCCAAGCAGGGGGCCCTGACTTC. It is translated as CASSQAGGPDF.

The chain employs TRBV5-1 and TRBJ2-1; 7 nucleotides match TRBD1. Germline loops: CDR1 SGHRS, CDR2 YFSETQ. The CDR3 is 16 amino acids. V was clipped by 1 base and J by 4 bases; unmatched bases: 8. CDR3 sequence: CASSLTGTETYNEQFF. CDR3 DNA sequence: TGCGCCAGCAGCTTGACCGGGACAGAGACTTACAATGAGCAGTTCTTC.

This sequence joins TRBV20-1 and TRBJ2-4; D call uncertain. V lost 3 bases and J 7 bases, leaving 4 bases between the germline ends. Germline loops: CDR1 DFQATT, CDR2 SNEGSKA (reference sequence). The CDR3 totals 10 residues. The CDR3 DNA follows: TGCAGTGCTAGCCGGAACATTCAGTACTTC. This gives the protein CSASRNIQYF.

The chain carries TRBV5-1 and TRBJ2-5; 9 nucleotides agree with TRBD1. The CDR3 sequence is 14 residues long. The junction had 5 bases not matched to a gene; V was cut back by 6 bases and J by 2 bases. The germline gives CDR1 SGHRS, CDR2 YFSETQ. The CDR3 sequence: CASKPGQGQETQYF. CDR3 DNA: TGCGCCAGCAAACCGGGACAGGGTCAAGAGACCCAGTACTTC.

The J gene is TRBJ2-7, the V gene TRBV6-1; 7 nucleotides match TRBD2. V trimming: 3 bases; J trimming: 3 bases; junction bases outside the gene matches: 5. CDR1 and CDR2 from the germline V gene are MNHNS and SASEGT. The CDR3 loop spans 14 amino acids. The CDR3 nucleotides are TGTGCCAGCAGTGATCAACGGGAGGTCTACGAGCAGTACTTC. Protein product: CASSDQREVYEQYF.

This chain uses TRBV5-4 with TRBJ1-2, with D perhaps TRBD1 (6 bases). The CDR3 spans 16 residues. Germline V CDR1 and CDR2: SGHNT, YYREEE (reference sequence). V was clipped by 4 bases and J by 5 bases, with 21 bases between them. The CDR3 here is CASSPSTGSGGYGYTF. The CDR3 nucleotides are TGTGCCAGCAGCCCATCGACAGGCTCTGGTGGGTATGGCTACACCTTC.